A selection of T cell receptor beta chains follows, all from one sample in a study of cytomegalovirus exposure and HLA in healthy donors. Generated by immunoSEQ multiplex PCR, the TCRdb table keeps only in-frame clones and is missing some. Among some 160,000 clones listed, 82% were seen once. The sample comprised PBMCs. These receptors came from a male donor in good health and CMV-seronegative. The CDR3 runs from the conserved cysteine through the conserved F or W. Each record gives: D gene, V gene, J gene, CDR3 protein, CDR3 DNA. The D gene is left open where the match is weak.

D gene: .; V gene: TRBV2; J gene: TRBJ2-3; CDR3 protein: CASRKLGGTDTQYF; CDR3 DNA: TGTGCCAGCAGAAAGCTGGGAGGCACAGATACGCAGTATTTT
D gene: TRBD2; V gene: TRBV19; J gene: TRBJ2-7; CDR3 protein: CASSIFSGSSYEQYF; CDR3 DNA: TGTGCCAGTAGTATTTTTAGCGGGAGCTCCTACGAGCAGTACTTC
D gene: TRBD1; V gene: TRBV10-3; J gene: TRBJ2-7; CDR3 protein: CAIRPGQGIRGDSYEQYF; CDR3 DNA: TGTGCCATCCGGCCGGGACAGGGGATAAGAGGGGACTCCTACGAGCAGTACTTC
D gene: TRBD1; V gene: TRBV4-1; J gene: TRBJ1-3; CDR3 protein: CASSPLGQLSGNTIYF; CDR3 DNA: TGCGCCAGCAGCCCCCTGGGACAGCTCTCTGGAAACACCATATATTTT
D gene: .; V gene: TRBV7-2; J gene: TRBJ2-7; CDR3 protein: CASSWRVDRLDEQYF; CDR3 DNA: TGTGCCAGCAGCTGGAGGGTGGACAGGCTGGACGAGCAGTACTTC
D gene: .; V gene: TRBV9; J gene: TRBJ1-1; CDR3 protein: CASSVSPQRLNTEAFF; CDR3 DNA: TGTGCCAGCAGCGTAAGCCCCCAGAGGTTGAACACTGAAGCTTTCTTT
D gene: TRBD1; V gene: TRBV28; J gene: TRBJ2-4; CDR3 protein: CASRRTGGRSKNIQYF; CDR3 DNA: TGTGCCAGCAGGCGGACAGGGGGTCGGTCCAAAAACATTCAGTACTTC
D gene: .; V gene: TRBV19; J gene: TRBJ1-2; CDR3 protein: CASSQRLYGYTF; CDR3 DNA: TGTGCCAGTAGTCAAAGACTATATGGCTACACCTTC
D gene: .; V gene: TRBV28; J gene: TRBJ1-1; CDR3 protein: CASSLAGHTEAFF; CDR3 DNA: TGTGCCAGCAGTTTGGCAGGGCACACTGAAGCTTTCTTT
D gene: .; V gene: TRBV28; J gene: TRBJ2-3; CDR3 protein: CASSLIGQGTDTQYF; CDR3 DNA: TGTGCCAGCAGTTTAATCGGCCAGGGTACAGATACGCAGTATTTT
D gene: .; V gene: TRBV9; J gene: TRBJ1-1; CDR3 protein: CASSPGGRMNTEAFF; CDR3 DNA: TGTGCCAGCAGCCCTGGGGGCAGAATGAACACTGAAGCTTTCTTT
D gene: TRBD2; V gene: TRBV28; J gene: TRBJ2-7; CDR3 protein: CASSDGLAGGPYEQYF; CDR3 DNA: TGTGCCAGCAGTGACGGACTAGCGGGAGGACCCTACGAGCAGTACTTC
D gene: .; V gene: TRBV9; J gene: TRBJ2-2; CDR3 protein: CASSAEGDTGELFF; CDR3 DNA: TGTGCCAGCAGCGCGGAAGGGGACACCGGGGAGCTGTTTTTT
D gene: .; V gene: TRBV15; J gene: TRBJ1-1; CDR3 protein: CATSRGWLGNTEAFF; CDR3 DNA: TGTGCCACCAGTCGCGGGTGGCTGGGGAACACTGAAGCTTTCTTT
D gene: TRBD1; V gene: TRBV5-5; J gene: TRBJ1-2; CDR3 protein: CASSLEGGAGGLNYGYTF; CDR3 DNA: TGTGCCAGCAGCTTGGAGGGTGGGGCAGGGGGCCTCAACTATGGCTACACCTTC